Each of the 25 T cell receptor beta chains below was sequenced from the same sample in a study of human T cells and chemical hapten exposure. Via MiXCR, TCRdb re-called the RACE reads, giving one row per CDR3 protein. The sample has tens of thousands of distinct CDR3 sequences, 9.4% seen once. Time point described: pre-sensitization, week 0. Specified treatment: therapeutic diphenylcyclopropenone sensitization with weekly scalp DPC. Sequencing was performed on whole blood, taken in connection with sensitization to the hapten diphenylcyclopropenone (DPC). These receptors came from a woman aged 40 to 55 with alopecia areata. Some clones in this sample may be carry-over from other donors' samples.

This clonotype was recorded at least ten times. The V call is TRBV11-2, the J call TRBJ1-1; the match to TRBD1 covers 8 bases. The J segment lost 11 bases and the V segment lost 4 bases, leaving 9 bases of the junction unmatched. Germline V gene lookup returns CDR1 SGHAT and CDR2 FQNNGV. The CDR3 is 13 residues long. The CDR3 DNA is TGTGCCAGCAGCTCGTCGGACAGGGTGAATGCTTTCTTT. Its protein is CASSSSDRVNAFF.

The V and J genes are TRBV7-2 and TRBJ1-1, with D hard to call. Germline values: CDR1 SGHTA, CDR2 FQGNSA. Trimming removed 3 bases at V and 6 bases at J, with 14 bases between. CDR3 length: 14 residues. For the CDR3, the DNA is TGTGCCAGCAGCTTCTTGAGCGGGCGGGCTGAAGCTTTCTTT. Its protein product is CASSFLSGRAEAFF.

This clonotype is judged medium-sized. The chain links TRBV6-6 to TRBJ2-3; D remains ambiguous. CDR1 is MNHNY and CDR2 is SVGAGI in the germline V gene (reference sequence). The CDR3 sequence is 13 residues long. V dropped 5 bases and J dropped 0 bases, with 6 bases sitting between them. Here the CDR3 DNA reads TGTGCCAGCAGTCAAGGGAGCACAGATACGCAGTATTTT. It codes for CASSQGSTDTQYF.

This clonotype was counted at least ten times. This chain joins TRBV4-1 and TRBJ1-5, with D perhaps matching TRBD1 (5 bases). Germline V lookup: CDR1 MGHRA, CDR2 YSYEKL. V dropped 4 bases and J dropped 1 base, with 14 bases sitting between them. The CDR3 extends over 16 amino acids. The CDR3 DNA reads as TGCGCCAGCAGCCGGCACAACCGGGACAGCAATCAGCCCCAGCATTTT. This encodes CASSRHNRDSNQPQHF.

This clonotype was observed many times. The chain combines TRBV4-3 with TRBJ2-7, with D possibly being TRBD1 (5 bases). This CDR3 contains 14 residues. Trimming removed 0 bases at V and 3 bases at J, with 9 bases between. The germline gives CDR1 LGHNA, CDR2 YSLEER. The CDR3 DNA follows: TGCGCCAGCAGCCAAGAAACAGGATACTACGAGCAGTACTTC. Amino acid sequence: CASSQETGYYEQYF.

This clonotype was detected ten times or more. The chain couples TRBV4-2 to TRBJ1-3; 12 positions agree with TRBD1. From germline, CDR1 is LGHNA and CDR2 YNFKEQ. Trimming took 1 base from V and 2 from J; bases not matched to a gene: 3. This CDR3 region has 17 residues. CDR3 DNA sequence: TGTGCCAGCAGCCAAGTGGGACAGGGGGCGACTGGAAACACCATATATTTT. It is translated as CASSQVGQGATGNTIYF.

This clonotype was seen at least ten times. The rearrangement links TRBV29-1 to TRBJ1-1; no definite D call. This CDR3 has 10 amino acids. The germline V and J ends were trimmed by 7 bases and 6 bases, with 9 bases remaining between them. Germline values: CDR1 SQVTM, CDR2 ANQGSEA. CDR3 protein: CSAEPSEAFF. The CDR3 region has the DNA TGCAGCGCCGAACCCTCTGAAGCTTTCTTT.

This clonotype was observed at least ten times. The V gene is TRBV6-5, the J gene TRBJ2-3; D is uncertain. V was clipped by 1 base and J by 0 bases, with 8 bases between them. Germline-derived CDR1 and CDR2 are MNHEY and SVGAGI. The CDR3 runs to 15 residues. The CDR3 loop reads CASSYFGQSTDTQYF. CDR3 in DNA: TGTGCCAGCAGTTACTTCGGCCAGAGCACAGATACGCAGTATTTT.

The CDR3 DNA is TGTGCCAGCAGCCAAGTTCCTAGCGGGAATTACGAGCAGTACTTC. Translation: CASSQVPSGNYEQYF. The J gene is TRBJ2-7, the V gene TRBV4-2; 9 positions match TRBD2. J gave up 4 bases and V 1 base, and 5 bases lay outside the gene matches. The V gene's germline CDR1 is LGHNA and CDR2 YNFKEQ. The CDR3 spans 15 residues.

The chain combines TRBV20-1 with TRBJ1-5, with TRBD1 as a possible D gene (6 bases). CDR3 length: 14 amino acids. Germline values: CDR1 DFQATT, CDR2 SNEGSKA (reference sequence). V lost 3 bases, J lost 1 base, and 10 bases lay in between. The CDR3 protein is CSARGGGSNQPQHF. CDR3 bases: TGCAGTGCTAGGGGGGGCGGAAGCAATCAGCCCCAGCATTTT.

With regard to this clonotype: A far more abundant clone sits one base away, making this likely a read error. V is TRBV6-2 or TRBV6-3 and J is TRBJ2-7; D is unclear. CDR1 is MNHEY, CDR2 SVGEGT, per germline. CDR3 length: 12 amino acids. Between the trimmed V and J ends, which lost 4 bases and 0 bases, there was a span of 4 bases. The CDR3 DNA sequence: TGTGCCAGCAGTTCTAGCTCCTACGAGCAGTACTTC. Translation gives CASSSSSYEQYF.

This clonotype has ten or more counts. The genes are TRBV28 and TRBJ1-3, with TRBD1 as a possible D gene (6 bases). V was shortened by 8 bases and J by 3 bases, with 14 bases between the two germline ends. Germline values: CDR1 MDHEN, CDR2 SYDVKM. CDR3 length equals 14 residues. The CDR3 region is CASGWGGDGNTIYF. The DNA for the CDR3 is TGTGCCAGCGGCTGGGGGGGCGATGGAAACACCATATATTTT.

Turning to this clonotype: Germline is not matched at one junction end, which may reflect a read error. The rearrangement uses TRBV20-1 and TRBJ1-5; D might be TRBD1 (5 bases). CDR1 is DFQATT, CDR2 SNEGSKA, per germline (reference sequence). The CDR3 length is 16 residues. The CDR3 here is CSARDLGAMGNQPQHF. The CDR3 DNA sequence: TGCAGCGCTAGAGATCTAGGGGCTATGGGCAATCAGCCCCAGCATTTT.

CDR3: CASSVVSSTDTQYF. Here the CDR3 DNA reads TGTGCCAGCAGCGTAGTCTCTAGCACAGATACGCAGTATTTT. The V gene is TRBV9, the J gene TRBJ2-3; D is undetermined. CDR1 is SGDLS, CDR2 YYNGEE, per germline. This CDR3 has 14 residues. V lost 0 bases and J 0 bases, leaving 5 bases between the germline ends.

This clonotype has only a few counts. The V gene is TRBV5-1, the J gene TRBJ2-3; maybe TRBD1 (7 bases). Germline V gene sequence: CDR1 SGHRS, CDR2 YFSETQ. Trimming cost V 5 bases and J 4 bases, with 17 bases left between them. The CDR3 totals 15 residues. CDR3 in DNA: TGCGCCAGCAGTATCTCAGGGGGGTCCCCAGATACGCAGTATTTT. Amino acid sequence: CASSISGGSPDTQYF.

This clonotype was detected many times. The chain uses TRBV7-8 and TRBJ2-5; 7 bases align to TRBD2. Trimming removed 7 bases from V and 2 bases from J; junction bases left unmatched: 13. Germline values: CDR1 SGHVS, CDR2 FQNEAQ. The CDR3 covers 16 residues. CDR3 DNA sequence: TGTGCCAGCACCCTAGGAAGGGCGGGAGCACAAGAGACCCAGTACTTC. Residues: CASTLGRAGAQETQYF.

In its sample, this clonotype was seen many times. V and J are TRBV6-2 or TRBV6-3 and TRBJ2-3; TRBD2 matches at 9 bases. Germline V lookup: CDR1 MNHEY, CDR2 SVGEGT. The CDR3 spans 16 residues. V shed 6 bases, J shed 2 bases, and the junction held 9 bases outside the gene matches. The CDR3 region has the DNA TGTGCCAGCAGCATTCCCATAGCGGGAGACACAGATACGCAGTATTTT. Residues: CASSIPIAGDTDTQYF.

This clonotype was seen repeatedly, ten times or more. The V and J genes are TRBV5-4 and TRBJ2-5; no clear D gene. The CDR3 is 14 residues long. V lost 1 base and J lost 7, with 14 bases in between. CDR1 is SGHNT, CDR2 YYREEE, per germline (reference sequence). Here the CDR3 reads CASSLSTLTGTQYF. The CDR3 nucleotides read TGTGCCAGCAGCTTGTCCACCTTAACGGGGACCCAGTACTTC.

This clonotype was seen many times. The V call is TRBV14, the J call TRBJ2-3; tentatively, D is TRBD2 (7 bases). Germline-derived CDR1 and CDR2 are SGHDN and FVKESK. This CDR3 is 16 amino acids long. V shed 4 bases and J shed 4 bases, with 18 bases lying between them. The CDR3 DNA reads TGTGCCAGCAGCCCTTTAACCCCGGGGGGCTCAGATACGCAGTATTTT. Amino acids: CASSPLTPGGSDTQYF.

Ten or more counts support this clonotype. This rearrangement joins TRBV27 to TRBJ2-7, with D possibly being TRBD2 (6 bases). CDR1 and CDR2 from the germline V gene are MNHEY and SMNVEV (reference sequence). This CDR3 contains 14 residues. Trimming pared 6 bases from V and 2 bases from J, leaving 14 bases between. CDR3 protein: CASSSGRSPYEQYF. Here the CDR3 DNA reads TGTGCCAGCAGCTCCGGGAGAAGTCCCTACGAGCAGTACTTC.

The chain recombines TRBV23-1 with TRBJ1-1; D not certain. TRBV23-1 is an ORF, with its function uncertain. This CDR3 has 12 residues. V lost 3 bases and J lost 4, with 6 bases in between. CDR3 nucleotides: TGCGCCAGCAGTCAGCCGAGCACTGAAGCTTTCTTT. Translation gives CASSQPSTEAFF.

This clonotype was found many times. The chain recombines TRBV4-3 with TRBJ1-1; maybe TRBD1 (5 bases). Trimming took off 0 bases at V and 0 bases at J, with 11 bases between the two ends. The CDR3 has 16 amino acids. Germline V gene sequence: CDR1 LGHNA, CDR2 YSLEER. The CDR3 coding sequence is TGCGCCAGCAGCCAAGAGGGGGGTCGCCTGAACACTGAAGCTTTCTTT. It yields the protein CASSQEGGRLNTEAFF.

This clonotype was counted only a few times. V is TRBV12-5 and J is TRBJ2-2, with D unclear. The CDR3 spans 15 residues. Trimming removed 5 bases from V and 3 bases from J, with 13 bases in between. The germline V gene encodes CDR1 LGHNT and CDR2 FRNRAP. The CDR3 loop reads CASGPVGKYTGELFF. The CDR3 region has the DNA TGTGCTAGTGGTCCTGTTGGGAAGTACACCGGGGAGCTGTTTTTT. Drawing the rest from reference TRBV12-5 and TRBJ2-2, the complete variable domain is DARVTQTPRHKVTEMGQEVTMRCQPILGHNTVFWYRQTMMQGLELLAYFRNRAPLDDSGMPKDRFSAEMPDATLATLKIQPSEPRDSAVYFCASGPVGKYTGELFFGEGSRLTVL.

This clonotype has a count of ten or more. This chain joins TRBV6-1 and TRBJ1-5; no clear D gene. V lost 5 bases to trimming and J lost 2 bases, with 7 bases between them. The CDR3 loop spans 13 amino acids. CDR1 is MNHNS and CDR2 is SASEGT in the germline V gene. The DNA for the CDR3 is TGTGCCAGCAGTTATGGGGGCAATCAGCCCCAGCATTTT. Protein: CASSYGGNQPQHF.

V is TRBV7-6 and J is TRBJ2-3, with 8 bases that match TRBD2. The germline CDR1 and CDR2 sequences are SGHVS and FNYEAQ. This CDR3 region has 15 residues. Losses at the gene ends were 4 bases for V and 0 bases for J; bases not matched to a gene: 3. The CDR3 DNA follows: TGTGCCAGCAGCTCCGGGGGGGCTAGCACAGATACGCAGTATTTT. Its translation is CASSSGGASTDTQYF.